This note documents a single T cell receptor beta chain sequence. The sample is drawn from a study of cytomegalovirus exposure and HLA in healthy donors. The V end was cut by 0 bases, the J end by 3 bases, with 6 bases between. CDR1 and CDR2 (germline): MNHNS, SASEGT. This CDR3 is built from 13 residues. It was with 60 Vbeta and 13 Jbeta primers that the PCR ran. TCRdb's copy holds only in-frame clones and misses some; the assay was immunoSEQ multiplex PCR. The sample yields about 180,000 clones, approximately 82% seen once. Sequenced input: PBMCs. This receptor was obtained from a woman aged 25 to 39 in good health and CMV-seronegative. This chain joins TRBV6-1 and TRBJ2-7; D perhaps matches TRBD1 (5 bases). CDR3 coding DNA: TGTGCCAGCAGTGAAGCACAGGTCTACGAGCAGTACTTC. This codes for CASSEAQVYEQYF.